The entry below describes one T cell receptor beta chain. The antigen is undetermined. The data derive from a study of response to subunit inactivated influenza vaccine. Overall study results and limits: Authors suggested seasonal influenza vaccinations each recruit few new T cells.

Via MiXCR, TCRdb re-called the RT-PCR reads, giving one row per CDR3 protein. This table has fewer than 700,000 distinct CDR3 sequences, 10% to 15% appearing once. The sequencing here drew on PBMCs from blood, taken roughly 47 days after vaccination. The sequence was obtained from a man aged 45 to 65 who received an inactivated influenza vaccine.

The CDR3 loop is CASSLVSLDEQYF. The CDR3 DNA is TGTGCCAGCAGCTTAGTCTCCCTGGACGAGCAGTACTTC. The chain has TRBV11-2 and TRBJ2-7; the D is unclear. The length of the CDR3 is 13 residues. The V and J ends lost 1 base and 5 bases respectively, with 9 bases between them. CDR1 and CDR2 (germline): SGHAT, FQNNGV.